These 18 T cell receptor beta chains share one sample of origin, sequenced in a study of control samples from healthy donors and cancer patients. Measured with immunoSEQ multiplex PCR; TCRdb has only the in-frame clones, and not every one. Counted here are 120,000 to 150,000 clones, 92% occurring once; the ten biggest clones make up around 11%. The material sequenced was blood. The receptors shown here come from a man under 40 in good health.

V usage is TRBV6-2 or TRBV6-3 and J usage is TRBJ2-5; 11 bases map to TRBD2. Germline lookup yields CDR1 MNHEY and CDR2 SVGEGT. The junction had 6 bases not matched to a gene; V was cut back by 1 base and J by 5 bases. This CDR3 has 16 residues. The CDR3 sequence: CASSYWRIAGGETQYF. The CDR3 nucleotides read TGTGCCAGCAGTTACTGGAGAATAGCGGGAGGGGAGACCCAGTACTTC.

V and J are TRBV5-6 and TRBJ1-3, with D unresolved. The V end lost 2 bases, the J end lost 4 bases, and 4 bases lay between the germline ends. The CDR3 runs to 12 residues. From germline, CDR1 is SGHDT and CDR2 YYEEEE. The CDR3, as DNA: TGTGCCAGCAGCTTTAGAGGAAACACCATATATTTT. Its translation: CASSFRGNTIYF.

The genes are TRBV5-5 and TRBJ2-7, with D perhaps TRBD2 (5 bases). Germline assignment: CDR1 SGHKS and CDR2 YYEKEE (reference sequence). The length of the CDR3 is 13 residues. V was trimmed by 1 base and J by 0 bases, leaving 5 bases between them. CDR3 nucleotide sequence: TGTGCCAGCAGCTTGACTAGCTCCTACGAGCAGTACTTC. Translated: CASSLTSSYEQYF.

This clone turned up a few times. The J gene is TRBJ2-7, the V gene TRBV6-5; unclear D gene. Trimming removed 6 bases from V and 8 bases from J, with 17 bases in between. The CDR3 is made up of 13 amino acids. Germline values: CDR1 MNHEY, CDR2 SVGAGI. In DNA form, the CDR3 reads TGTGCCAGCAGGCCGGGTCCGGGCCAGCAGCAGTACTTC. Its translation: CASRPGPGQQQYF.

The chain employs TRBV30 and TRBJ2-7; D unresolved. Trimming took off 0 bases at V and 3 bases at J, with 15 bases between the two ends. The length of the CDR3 is 15 residues. Germline loops: CDR1 GTSNPN, CDR2 SVGIG (reference sequence). CDR3 nucleotide sequence: TGTGCCTGGAGTGTAAATAGGGTTTCAGGCTACGAGCAGTACTTC. This codes for CAWSVNRVSGYEQYF.

The V gene is TRBV18, the J gene TRBJ1-1; D is possibly TRBD1 (6 bases). V lost 2 bases and J 6 bases, leaving 13 bases between the germline ends. The CDR3 is 14 residues long. The germline V gene has CDR1 KGHSH and CDR2 LQKENI. CDR3 in amino acids: CASSPDTGFAEAFF. The CDR3 DNA reads TGTGCCAGCTCACCAGACACAGGGTTCGCTGAAGCTTTCTTT.

This chain uses TRBV19 with TRBJ2-1, with 8 nucleotides matching TRBD1. Germline CDR1 is LNHDA and CDR2 is SQIVND (reference sequence). CDR3 length equals 20 residues. V shed 7 bases, J shed 5 bases, and the junction held 25 bases outside the gene matches. This CDR3 is CASIFYRSYRNGQGNNEQFF. The DNA for the CDR3 is TGTGCCAGTATTTTCTATCGGTCTTATAGAAACGGACAGGGCAACAATGAGCAGTTCTTC.

The chain recombines TRBV7-8 with TRBJ1-1, with a tentative D call TRBD1 (6 bases). Germline V lookup: CDR1 SGHVS, CDR2 FQNEAQ. There are 16 residues in the CDR3. With 5 bases removed from V and 1 base from J, the gap between germline ends came to 17 bases. CDR3 amino acids: CASSLVGGAGNTEAFF. The CDR3 nucleotides are TGTGCCAGCAGCCTAGTCGGGGGCGCGGGGAACACTGAAGCTTTCTTT.

The J gene is TRBJ2-7, the V gene TRBV21-1; TRBD2, the D gene given by the table, was not confirmed from the DNA. TRBV21-1 is given as a pseudogene. The CDR3 contains 15 residues. The CDR3 here is CASSTKREGRYEQYF. As DNA, the CDR3 is TGTGCCAGCAGCACCAAGCGGGAGGGCCGGTACGAGCAGTACTTC.

CDR3 bases: TGTGCCAGCAGTTTATGGGGCACAGATACGCAGTATTTT. This sequence encodes CASSLWGTDTQYF. The chain employs TRBV27 and TRBJ2-3; D not certain. The V end was cut by 1 base, the J end by 1 base, with 3 bases between. The germline V gene encodes CDR1 MNHEY and CDR2 SMNVEV (reference sequence). This CDR3 has 13 amino acids.

This chain connects TRBV7-2 to TRBJ1-2, with D unclear. Looked up from germline, CDR1 is SGHTA and CDR2 is FQGNSA. CDR3 length: 16 amino acids. Trimming left V 3 bases short and J 0 bases short, with 14 bases between. The CDR3 region has the DNA TGTGCCAGCAGCTTTGCCCCGGCCGAGCCTAACTATGGCTACACCTTC. Its translation: CASSFAPAEPNYGYTF.

There are many counts of this clone. For the CDR3, the DNA is TGTGCCAGCAGCGAGGCCCAGCCCTACAATGAGCAGTTCTTC. Residues: CASSEAQPYNEQFF. The gene calls are TRBV7-9 and TRBJ2-1, with D unclear. V shed 5 bases and J shed 2 bases, with 10 bases lying between them. Per the germline V gene, CDR1 is SEHNR and CDR2 is FQNEAQ (reference sequence). The CDR3 spans 14 residues.

V gene TRBV19 combines with J gene TRBJ2-1; tentatively, D is TRBD2 (5 bases). Germline CDR1 reads LNHDA; CDR2 reads SQIVND (reference sequence). This CDR3 is built from 12 residues. The germline V and J ends were trimmed by 5 bases and 7 bases, with 9 bases remaining between them. The CDR3 here is CASSVLGNEQFF. The CDR3 DNA reads TGTGCCAGTAGTGTACTAGGAAATGAGCAGTTCTTC.

This rearrangement joins TRBV6-5 to TRBJ1-1, with D uncertain. CDR1 is MNHEY, CDR2 SVGAGI, per germline. Trimming pared 6 bases from V and 5 bases from J, leaving 16 bases between. CDR3 length equals 14 residues. The CDR3 spells CASSGTSGNTEAFF. In nucleotides, the CDR3 is TGTGCCAGCAGCGGAACGTCGGGTAATACTGAAGCTTTCTTT.

The chain joins TRBV7-6 to TRBJ1-4; D is ambiguous. V gave up 2 bases and J gave up 4 bases, with 17 bases separating them. The germline gives CDR1 SGHVS, CDR2 FNYEAQ. This CDR3 spans 17 amino acids. In DNA, the CDR3 is TGTGCCAGCAGCTTACTCCCCGTAGGCAGTAATAATGAAAAACTGTTTTTT. Translated: CASSLLPVGSNNEKLFF.

CDR3 in amino acids: CASSSPYGGKYYGYTF. CDR3 bases: TGTGCCAGCAGTTCCCCTTATGGGGGGAAGTACTATGGCTACACCTTC. The chain links TRBV28 to TRBJ1-2; D might be TRBD1 (5 bases). Germline V gene sequence: CDR1 MDHEN, CDR2 SYDVKM. The length of the CDR3 is 16 residues. The V end was cut by 4 bases, the J end by 3 bases, with 18 bases between.

Points on this clone: Different DNA sequences within this sample yield the same CDR3. This chain links TRBV28 with TRBJ1-6; D is uncertain. The CDR3 has 17 residues. Deletions cut 3 bases from V and 0 bases from J, with 12 bases between. CDR1 and CDR2 (germline): MDHEN, SYDVKM. The CDR3 region is CASSFVSTSSYNSPLHF. The CDR3 region has the DNA TGTGCCAGCAGTTTCGTCAGCACGAGCTCCTATAATTCACCCCTCCACTTT.

V is TRBV27 and J is TRBJ2-1; tentative D call: TRBD1 (8 bases). The CDR3 loop spans 18 amino acids. Germline V gene data show CDR1 as MNHEY and CDR2 as SMNVEV (reference sequence). The V end was cut by 2 bases, the J end by 5 bases, with 22 bases between. The CDR3 loop is CASSLRTGPAGQNNEQFF. CDR3 bases: TGTGCCAGCAGTTTACGGACAGGGCCAGCGGGACAAAACAATGAGCAGTTCTTC.